These 3 T cell receptor beta chains were all obtained from the same sample, sequenced in a study of identical twins. TCRdb independently ran MiXCR on the 5' RACE reads; one entry per CDR3 protein. This sample has some 730,000 distinct CDR3 sequences, with roughly 20% found just once. These data are also associated with another study on T cells expressing NK-cell markers.

Sequenced input: PBMCs. The receptors were gathered from a woman aged 18 to 35 in good health.

The rearrangement links TRBV5-1 to TRBJ1-1; no clear D gene. CDR3 length equals 15 residues. The germline V gene has CDR1 SGHRS and CDR2 YFSETQ. The V end was cut by 4 bases, the J end by 2 bases, with 15 bases between. The CDR3 is CASSPLGPTNTEAFF. CDR3 sequence (DNA): TGCGCCAGCAGCCCCCTAGGACCGACTAACACTGAAGCTTTCTTT. Filled out from reference TRBV5-1 and TRBJ1-1, the complete variable domain reads KAGVTQTPRYLIKTRGQQVTLSCSPISGHRSVSWYQQTPGQGLQFLFEYFSETQRNKGNFPGRFSGRQFSNSRSEMNVSTLELGDSALYLCASSPLGPTNTEAFFGQGTRLTVV.

The chain links TRBV12-3 or TRBV12-4 to TRBJ2-7, with unresolved D. The CDR3 spans 14 residues. V gave up 2 bases and J gave up 3 bases, with 11 bases separating them. CDR3 region: CASSLYGPNYEQYF. The CDR3 DNA reads TGTGCCAGCAGTTTATATGGGCCTAACTACGAGCAGTACTTC.

In this sample, this clonotype turned up a few times. V is TRBV29-1 and J is TRBJ2-7; no definite D call. Deletions cut 4 bases from V and 4 bases from J, with 11 bases between. The CDR3 consists of 12 residues. Per germline, CDR1 SQVTM and CDR2 ANQGSEA. The CDR3 DNA reads TGCAGCGTTGCACAAACCTCATACGAGCAGTACTTC. Translating gives CSVAQTSYEQYF.